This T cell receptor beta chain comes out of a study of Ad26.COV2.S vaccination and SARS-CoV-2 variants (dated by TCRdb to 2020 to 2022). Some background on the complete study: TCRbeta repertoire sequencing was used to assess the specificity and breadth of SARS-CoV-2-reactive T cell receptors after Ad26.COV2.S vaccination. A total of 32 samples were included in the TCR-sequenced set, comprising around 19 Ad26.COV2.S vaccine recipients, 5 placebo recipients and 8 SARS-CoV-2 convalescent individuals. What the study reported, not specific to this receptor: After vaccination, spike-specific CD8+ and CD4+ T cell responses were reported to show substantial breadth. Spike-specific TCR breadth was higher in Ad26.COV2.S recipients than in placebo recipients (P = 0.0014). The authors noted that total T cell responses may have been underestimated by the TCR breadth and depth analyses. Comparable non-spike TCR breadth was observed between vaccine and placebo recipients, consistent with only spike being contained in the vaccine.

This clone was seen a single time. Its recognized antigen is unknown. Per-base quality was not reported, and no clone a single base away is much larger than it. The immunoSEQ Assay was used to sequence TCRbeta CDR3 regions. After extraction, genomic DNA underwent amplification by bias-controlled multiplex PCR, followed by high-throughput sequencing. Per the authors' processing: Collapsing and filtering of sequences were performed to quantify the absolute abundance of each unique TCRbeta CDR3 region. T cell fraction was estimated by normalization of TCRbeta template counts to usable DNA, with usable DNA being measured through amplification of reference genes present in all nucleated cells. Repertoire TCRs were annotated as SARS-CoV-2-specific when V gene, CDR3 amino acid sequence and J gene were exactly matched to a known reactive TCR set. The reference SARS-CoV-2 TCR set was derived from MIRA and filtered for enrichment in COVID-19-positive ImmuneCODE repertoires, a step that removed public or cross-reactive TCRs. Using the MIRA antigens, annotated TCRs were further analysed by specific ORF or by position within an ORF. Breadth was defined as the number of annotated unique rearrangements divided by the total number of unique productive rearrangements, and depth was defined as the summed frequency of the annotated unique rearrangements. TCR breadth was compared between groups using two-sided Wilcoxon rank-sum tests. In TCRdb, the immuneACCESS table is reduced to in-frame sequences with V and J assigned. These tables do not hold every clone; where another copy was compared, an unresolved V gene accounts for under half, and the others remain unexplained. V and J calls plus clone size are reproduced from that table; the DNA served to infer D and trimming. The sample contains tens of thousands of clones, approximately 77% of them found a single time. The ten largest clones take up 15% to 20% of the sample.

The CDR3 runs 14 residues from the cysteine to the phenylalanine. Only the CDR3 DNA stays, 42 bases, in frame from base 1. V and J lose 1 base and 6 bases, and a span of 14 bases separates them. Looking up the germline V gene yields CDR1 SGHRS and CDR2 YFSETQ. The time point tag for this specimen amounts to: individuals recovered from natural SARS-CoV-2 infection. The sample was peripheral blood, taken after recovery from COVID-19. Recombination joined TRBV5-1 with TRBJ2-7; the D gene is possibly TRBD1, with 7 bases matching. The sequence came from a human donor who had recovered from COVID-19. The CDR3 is CASSLFGGGGEQYF. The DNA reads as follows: TGCGCCAGCAGCTTGTTCGGAGGGGGCGGCGAGCAGTACTTC. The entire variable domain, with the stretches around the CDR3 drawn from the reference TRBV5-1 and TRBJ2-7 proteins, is KAGVTQTPRYLIKTRGQQVTLSCSPISGHRSVSWYQQTPGQGLQFLFEYFSETQRNKGNFPGRFSGRQFSNSRSEMNVSTLELGDSALYLCASSLFGGGGEQYFGPGTRLTVT.